This passage covers 13 T cell receptor beta chains from one sample sequenced in a study of response to subunit inactivated influenza vaccine. TCRdb re-called the RT-PCR reads with MiXCR, one entry per CDR3 protein. The sample yields 450,000 to 550,000 distinct CDR3 sequences, about 25% seen once. The sequenced sample was CD4+ T cells sorted from PBMCs, obtained more than 4 days after vaccination. The receptors derive from a man aged 50 to 59 who received an inactivated influenza vaccine.

This chain links TRBV15 with TRBJ2-7; D assignment may be TRBD1 or TRBD2 (5 bases each). This CDR3 contains 15 residues. V was trimmed by 3 bases and J by 4 bases, leaving 16 bases between them. Germline V gene lookup returns CDR1 LNHNV and CDR2 YYDKDF (reference sequence). The DNA for the CDR3 is TGTGCCACCAGCAGTGGGGACGGCCCGCCTTACGAGCAGTACTTC. This sequence encodes CATSSGDGPPYEQYF.

The V gene is TRBV12-3 or TRBV12-4, the J gene TRBJ2-1, with D perhaps TRBD2 (5 bases). Trimming left V 9 bases short and J 12 bases short, with 30 bases between. The CDR3 is 16 amino acids. The CDR3 loop reads CASTHFGTSTTPGQFF. The CDR3 DNA reads TGTGCCAGTACCCACTTCGGAACGTCGACTACTCCTGGGCAGTTCTTC.

The CDR3 sequence: CASSSQPGDTQYF. Here the CDR3 DNA reads TGTGCCAGCAGTTCCCAGCCGGGGGATACGCAGTATTTT. The chain carries TRBV7-2 and TRBJ2-3, with D perhaps TRBD2 (5 bases). The CDR3 covers 13 residues. Germline assignment: CDR1 SGHTA and CDR2 FQGNSA. The V end lost 6 bases, the J end lost 6 bases, and 13 bases lay between the germline ends.

This clonotype showed up just a few times. This chain links TRBV5-6 with TRBJ2-5, with 9 nucleotides matching TRBD1. Losses at the gene ends were 5 bases for V and 5 bases for J; bases not matched to a gene: 10. The CDR3 spans 15 residues. The germline gives CDR1 SGHDT, CDR2 YYEEEE. The CDR3 sequence: CASSSTGQGYETQYF. CDR3 DNA sequence: TGTGCCAGCAGTTCAACGGGACAGGGTTACGAGACCCAGTACTTC.

The chain combines TRBV10-3 with TRBJ2-2; tentatively, D is TRBD1 or TRBD2 (5 bases each). Looked up from germline, CDR1 is ENHRY and CDR2 is SYGVKD. The V end lost 11 bases, the J end lost 2 bases, and 15 bases lay between the germline ends. The CDR3 runs to 14 residues. CDR3 sequence reads: CASRGWDNTGELFF. Written as DNA, the CDR3 is TGTGCCTCTCGTGGGTGGGACAACACCGGGGAGCTGTTTTTT.

V usage is TRBV6-5 and J usage is TRBJ2-7, with D tentatively TRBD1 (6 bases). Germline loops: CDR1 MNHEY, CDR2 SVGAGI. The CDR3 is 17 residues long. V lost 0 bases, J lost 2 bases, and 17 bases lay in between. CDR3 DNA sequence: TGTGCCAGCAGTTACTCGCCAGGGGACGCCAAACCCTACGAGCAGTACTTC. Protein product: CASSYSPGDAKPYEQYF.

The sample holds a few counts of this clonotype. The rearrangement uses TRBV6-5 and TRBJ2-3, with unresolved D. The V and J ends lost 0 bases and 5 bases respectively, with 6 bases between them. The CDR3 totals 13 residues. The germline V gene encodes CDR1 MNHEY and CDR2 SVGAGI. The CDR3 here is CASSYSIVDTQYF. DNA for the CDR3: TGTGCCAGCAGTTACTCTATTGTAGATACGCAGTATTTT.

The chain couples TRBV7-2 to TRBJ2-3; the match to TRBD2 covers 8 bases. V gave up 5 bases and J gave up 2 bases; unmatched junction bases: 9. CDR1 and CDR2 (germline): SGHTA, FQGNSA. The CDR3 spans 16 residues. CDR3 DNA: TGTGCCAGCAGCCTGCAGTTGGGACTAGACACAGATACGCAGTATTTT. Translating it yields CASSLQLGLDTDTQYF. Full variable domain (rest looked up from reference TRBV7-2 and TRBJ2-3): GAGVSQSPSNKVTEKGKDVELRCDPISGHTALYWYRQSLGQGLEFLIYFQGNSAPDKSGLPSDRFSAERTGGSVSTLTIQRTQQEDSAVYLCASSLQLGLDTDTQYFGPGTRLTVL.

This clonotype was counted only a few times. The chain employs TRBV20-1 and TRBJ2-1; a possible D gene is TRBD1 (6 bases). Germline CDR1 and CDR2: DFQATT and SNEGSKA (reference sequence). The V and J ends lost 3 bases and 7 bases respectively, with 10 bases between them. The CDR3 has 12 residues. CDR3 in amino acids: CSASQGWNEQFF. CDR3 coding DNA: TGCAGTGCTAGCCAGGGGTGGAATGAGCAGTTCTTC.

CDR3 DNA: TGTGCCAGCAGCCAAGACTCCTTCGCAGCAACTAATGAAAAACTGTTTTTT. Amino acids: CASSQDSFAATNEKLFF. This chain links TRBV4-2 with TRBJ1-4; D remains ambiguous. V was trimmed by 0 bases and J by 0 bases, leaving 11 bases between them. CDR3 size: 17 residues. CDR1 is LGHNA, CDR2 YNFKEQ, per germline.

This chain connects TRBV2 to TRBJ2-1; D is uncertain. Deletions cut 9 bases from V and 4 bases from J, with 7 bases between. Germline CDR1 is SNHLY and CDR2 is FYNNEI. The CDR3 runs to 11 residues. Written as DNA, the CDR3 is TGTGCCAGTCAGGTGTACAATGAGCAGTTCTTC. Protein sequence: CASQVYNEQFF.

The chain is built from TRBV5-5 and TRBJ2-5, with D possibly called TRBD1 or TRBD2 (5 bases each). The length of the CDR3 is 15 residues. With 0 bases removed from V and 5 bases from J, the gap between germline ends came to 14 bases. Germline V gene lookup returns CDR1 SGHKS and CDR2 YYEKEE (reference sequence). The CDR3 region is CASSLDPGTRETQYF. The CDR3 DNA sequence: TGTGCCAGCAGCTTGGATCCAGGGACCAGGGAGACCCAGTACTTC.

This chain connects TRBV29-1 to TRBJ2-5, with D perhaps TRBD1 (5 bases). CDR1 SQVTM and CDR2 ANQGSEA come from the germline V gene. Deletions cut 3 bases from V and 5 bases from J, with 10 bases between. There are 12 residues in the CDR3. The CDR3 is CSVETARETQYF. For the CDR3, the DNA is TGCAGCGTTGAGACAGCGAGGGAGACCCAGTACTTC.